This T cell receptor beta chain was sequenced for a study of blood T cells in healthy people across ages. Through a sample-barcoded 5' primer and a J-beta primer mix, a second PCR was run for 7 to 11 cycles. Using its own MiXCR run on the 5' RACE reads, TCRdb lists one record per CDR3 protein. The data hold some 760,000 distinct CDR3 sequences, with 20% to 30% observed a single time. Germline V CDR1 and CDR2: MDHEN, SYDVKM. V lost 5 bases to trimming and J lost 2 bases, with 19 bases between them. The CDR3 loop spans 16 amino acids. A few counts support this clonotype. The sample was also reused in another study, on T cells of mothers and their children.

The sample was blood. The clonotype comes from a boy aged 5-17 years in good health. This chain joins TRBV28 and TRBJ2-7; a weak D match, TRBD1 (6 bases). CDR3: CASSLTGTEEAYEQYF. As DNA, the CDR3 is TGTGCCAGCAGTCTCACAGGGACGGAAGAAGCCTACGAGCAGTACTTC.